The rows below give T cell receptor beta chains drawn from one sample of a study of OX40 agonist ivuxolimab in advanced cancers. Libraries were prepared by immunoSEQ multiplex PCR; TCRdb keeps only in-frame clonotypes and omits some of them. The table includes almost 70,000 clones, more than 80% detected once. This sample comprised CD4+ or CD8+ T cells sorted from blood, obtained in a trial of the OX40 agonist ivuxolimab. Receptor source: an adult with an advanced solid tumor such as melanoma, head and neck, liver or kidney cancer. Both conserved end residues are part of each CDR3. A D gene is named only where the DNA matches it firmly. Clone size appears in some rows only: once, few, many, or a class for an expanded clone.

J gene | V gene | clone size | D gene | CDR3 protein | CDR3 DNA
TRBJ1-2 | TRBV6-5 | few | TRBD1 | CASSSGQAIYGYTF | TGTGCCAGCAGTTCAGGACAGGCGATATATGGCTACACCTTC
TRBJ2-6 | TRBV5-4 | once | TRBD1 | CASSLFQGASGANVLTF | TGTGCCAGCAGCTTGTTTCAGGGGGCGTCTGGGGCCAACGTCCTGACTTTC
TRBJ2-7 | TRBV7-3 | . | TRBD1 | CASSSTGVKIDEQYF | TGTGCCAGCAGCTCCACAGGGGTAAAAATCGACGAGCAGTACTTC
TRBJ1-4 | TRBV30 | . | . | CAWSPGGLNEKLFF | TGTGCCTGGAGCCCCGGGGGCCTAAATGAAAAACTGTTTTTT
TRBJ1-3 | TRBV15 | . | . | CATSRDPGAGNTIYF | TGTGCCACCAGCAGAGATCCGGGGGCGGGAAACACCATATATTTT
TRBJ2-2 | TRBV6-1 | . | . | CASSVAGATNTGELFF | TGTGCCAGCAGTGTGGCAGGAGCAACGAACACCGGGGAGCTGTTTTTT
TRBJ1-1 | TRBV28 | . | . | CASISPGNTEAFF | TGTGCCAGCATCTCACCGGGGAACACTGAAGCTTTCTTT
TRBJ1-5 | TRBV27 | . | . | CASRTTGNHLNWGQPQHF | TGTGCCAGCAGAACCACAGGGAATCACTTGAACTGGGGTCAGCCCCAGCATTTT
TRBJ1-4 | TRBV5-4 | once | TRBD1 | CASSSMRTGFGFNEKLFF | TGTGCCAGCAGCTCAATGCGGACAGGGTTTGGGTTTAATGAAAAACTGTTTTTT
TRBJ2-5 | TRBV10-3 | . | TRBD2 | CAISSQTSGQETQYF | TGTGCCATCAGCTCGCAAACTAGCGGCCAAGAGACCCAGTACTTC
TRBJ1-2 | TRBV2 | . | . | CASRNYYGYTF | TGTGCCAGCAGGAATTACTATGGCTACACCTTC
TRBJ2-2 | TRBV15 | once | . | CATSRGGVTGELFF | TGTGCCACCAGCAGAGGAGGGGTAACCGGGGAGCTGTTTTTT
TRBJ2-7 | TRBV19 | . | . | CASSPPRSGSYEQYF | TGTGCCAGTAGTCCCCCCCGCAGCGGGTCCTACGAGCAGTACTTC
TRBJ1-1 | TRBV21-1 | . | . | CASSPPPPTGGLTEAFF | TGTGCCAGCAGCCCACCCCCTCCCACAGGGGGCCTCACTGAAGCTTTCTTT
TRBJ1-5 | TRBV10-1 | . | . | CTSSADPEARGHSNQPQHF | TGCACCAGCAGTGCGGATCCCGAAGCTAGGGGACATAGCAATCAGCCCCAGCATTTT
TRBJ1-2 | TRBV5-4 | . | . | CASSLSGFGYTF | TGTGCCAGCAGCTTGTCGGGGTTTGGCTACACCTTC
TRBJ1-2 | TRBV7-2 | . | TRBD1 | CASSSSGQGVYGYTF | TGTGCCAGCAGCTCTTCGGGACAGGGTGTTTATGGCTACACCTTC
TRBJ2-7 | TRBV7-2 | . | . | CASSLSWGSTYEQYF | TGTGCCAGCAGCTTAAGTTGGGGGAGTACCTACGAGCAGTACTTC
TRBJ1-2 | TRBV5-1 | . | . | CASSGLGTTSYGYTF | TGCGCCAGCAGCGGTTTAGGGACAACGAGCTATGGCTACACCTTC
TRBJ1-3 | TRBV30 | . | . | CAWSVRGGTSGNTIYF | TGTGCCTGGAGTGTACGGGGCGGCACCTCTGGAAACACCATATATTTT
TRBJ2-1 | TRBV5-1 | . | . | CASSLEGTYNEQFF | TGCGCCAGCAGCTTGGAGGGAACCTACAATGAGCAGTTCTTC
TRBJ2-6 | TRBV9 | . | TRBD1 | CASSAPGGWRSGANVLTF | TGTGCCAGCAGCGCCCCAGGGGGTTGGCGGTCTGGGGCCAACGTCCTGACTTTC
TRBJ1-2 | TRBV2 | . | . | CASSEALGDLYGYTF | TGTGCCAGCAGTGAAGCGCTAGGGGATCTCTATGGCTACACCTTC
TRBJ1-5 | TRBV7-9 | . | . | CASSLSKSNQPQHF | TGTGCCAGCAGTTTAAGTAAAAGCAATCAGCCCCAGCATTTT
TRBJ1-1 | TRBV6-6 | few | TRBD1 | CASSRQGNTEAFF | TGTGCCAGCAGTCGACAGGGGAACACTGAAGCTTTCTTT
TRBJ2-2 | TRBV7-3 | . | TRBD1 | CASSSGQPTGELFF | TGTGCCAGCAGCTCGGGACAGCCCACCGGGGAGCTGTTTTTT
TRBJ1-1 | TRBV5-1 | . | . | CASSFGAQGPNTEAFF | TGCGCCAGCAGCTTTGGGGCACAGGGCCCGAACACTGAAGCTTTCTTT
TRBJ1-3 | TRBV6-5 | once | . | CASRQSHSGNTIYF | TGTGCCAGCCGACAGTCCCACTCTGGAAACACCATATATTTT
TRBJ2-2 | TRBV19 | . | . | CASRRGTANTGELFF | TGTGCCAGCAGACGGGGGACAGCGAACACCGGGGAGCTGTTTTTT
TRBJ1-6 | TRBV5-5 | . | . | CASSRSQGPNSPLHF | TGTGCCAGCAGCCGGTCCCAGGGTCCGAATTCACCCCTCCACTTT
TRBJ1-5 | TRBV6-4 | . | TRBD1 | CASRTRQGTQPQHF | TGTGCCAGCAGGACTAGACAGGGGACTCAGCCCCAGCATTTT
TRBJ2-7 | TRBV5-1 | . | TRBD1 | CASSLDPDRVEQYF | TGCGCCAGCAGCTTGGATCCGGACAGGGTCGAGCAGTACTTC
TRBJ1-4 | TRBV7-9 | . | . | CASSHREFEKLFF | TGTGCCAGCAGCCACAGGGAGTTTGAAAAACTGTTTTTT
TRBJ1-2 | TRBV19 | . | . | CASGKTGTF | TGTGCCAGTGGGAAAACCGGGACCTTC
TRBJ2-1 | TRBV27 | . | . | CASSLTRTRGYNEQFF | TGTGCCAGCAGCCTTACTCGGACAAGGGGGTACAATGAGCAGTTCTTC
TRBJ2-5 | TRBV11-2 | . | . | CASSDFRAHGETQYF | TGTGCCAGCAGCGATTTTAGGGCCCACGGGGAGACCCAGTACTTC
TRBJ2-7 | TRBV6-5 | few | TRBD2 | CASTGLAGGRDEQYF | TGTGCCAGCACTGGTTTAGCGGGGGGTCGCGACGAGCAGTACTTC
TRBJ2-2 | TRBV4-1 | once | . | CASSQLPQSGELFF | TGCGCCAGCAGCCAACTCCCCCAGAGCGGGGAGCTGTTTTTT
TRBJ1-4 | TRBV5-5 | . | . | CASRFAGEGEKLFF | TGTGCCAGCAGGTTTGCAGGGGAAGGAGAAAAACTGTTTTTT
TRBJ1-2 | TRBV19 | once | . | CASKEGQLRGYGYTF | TGTGCCAGTAAGGAAGGACAGCTACGAGGCTATGGCTACACCTTC
TRBJ2-1 | TRBV5-6 | . | . | CATAEGAYNEQFF | TGTGCCACCGCAGAGGGGGCCTACAATGAGCAGTTCTTC
TRBJ2-1 | TRBV5-1 | . | TRBD2 | CASSLGLANNEQFF | TGCGCCAGCAGCTTGGGACTAGCTAACAATGAGCAGTTCTTC
TRBJ1-3 | TRBV11-3 | . | . | CASSLALTAGNTIYF | TGTGCCAGCAGCTTAGCTCTGACAGCTGGAAACACCATATATTTT
TRBJ2-2 | TRBV2 | . | . | CASGTGVNTGELFF | TGTGCCAGCGGGACGGGGGTGAACACCGGGGAGCTGTTTTTT
TRBJ2-7 | TRBV7-2 | . | . | CASSSDISHEQYF | TGTGCCAGCAGCTCCGACATCTCACACGAGCAGTACTTC
TRBJ1-5 | TRBV19 | . | . | CASSIWSQPQHF | TGTGCCAGTAGTATTTGGAGTCAGCCCCAGCATTTT
TRBJ1-2 | TRBV7-2 | once | . | CASSLRTAALGYTF | TGTGCCAGCAGCTTGCGGACAGCTGCCCTTGGCTACACCTTC
TRBJ1-1 | TRBV5-6 | . | . | CASSFSGAPLSSEAFF | TGTGCCAGCAGCTTTTCAGGCGCACCTTTGTCCTCTGAAGCTTTCTTT
TRBJ1-5 | TRBV9 | . | . | CASSVDTGQNQPQHF | TGTGCCAGCAGCGTAGACACAGGCCAAAATCAGCCCCAGCATTTT
TRBJ2-1 | TRBV7-2 | . | TRBD2 | CASSLTGGGSYNEQFF | TGTGCCAGCAGCTTAACGGGCGGGGGCTCCTACAATGAGCAGTTCTTC
TRBJ1-5 | TRBV5-1 | . | TRBD1 | CASSLQGDNQPQHF | TGCGCCAGCAGCTTACAGGGGGACAATCAGCCCCAGCATTTT
TRBJ1-4 | TRBV4-3 | . | . | CASSPGQLFNEKLFF | TGCGCCAGCAGCCCCGGACAACTCTTTAATGAAAAACTGTTTTTT
TRBJ1-6 | TRBV5-6 | . | TRBD1 | CASSLGQGTRSPLHF | TGTGCCAGCAGCTTGGGACAGGGGACCCGGTCACCCCTCCACTTT
TRBJ1-1 | TRBV29-1 | . | . | CSVFPRGNKTEAFF | TGCAGCGTTTTTCCCCGGGGGAACAAGACTGAAGCTTTCTTT
TRBJ2-3 | TRBV7-9 | . | . | CASSSTGTRTDTQYF | TGTGCCAGCAGCTCCACCGGGACTCGCACAGATACGCAGTATTTT
TRBJ1-1 | TRBV11-3 | . | . | CASSLGAEGTEAFF | TGTGCCAGCAGCTTAGGGGCGGAGGGCACTGAAGCTTTCTTT
TRBJ2-6 | TRBV7-8 | . | . | CASSPYRAPGANVLTF | TGTGCCAGCAGCCCGTACAGGGCCCCTGGGGCCAACGTCCTGACTTTC